The entry that follows covers one T cell receptor beta chain sequence. This clone's antigen is unknown. Base qualities are missing; no much larger clone stands one base away. Trimming costs V 4 bases and J 5 bases, and their ends lie 15 bases apart. CDR1 and CDR2, per the germline V gene, are SNHLY and FYNNEI. Including cysteine and phenylalanine, the CDR3 has 15 amino acids. Only the CDR3 DNA is retained, 45 bases long and in frame from the first base. The data derive from a study of blood T cell repertoires in COVID-19 (dated by TCRdb to the early 2020s). Regarding the research as a whole: Collaborator samples came from the United States, Italy and Spain and covered acute and convalescent phases of COVID-19. The material from the prospective study consisted of cDNA or gDNA derived from T cells, B-cell-depleted T cells, or PBMCs. Subjects who had been exposed to COVID-19, were actively infected with it, or had recovered from it provided the deeply sampled blood TCRbeta repertoires that made up the dataset. The repertoires were released in a freely available public database meant as a resource for research on the immune response to SARS-CoV-2. The samples were drawn from two sources: the first 160 participants of the ongoing ImmuneRACE study, and 1,200 or so subjects contributed by 6 global collaborators. The sample metadata nearly always contained a de-identified subject ID, COVID-19 status, age in years and sex. Where HLA class I and class II types were available, the types were taken from metadata supplied by the sample provider, not from assay-based typing.

Whole blood was collected in K2EDTA tubes by collaborating institutions according to the institutions' own protocols. For TCRbeta analysis, collaborators shipped samples in one of three forms: frozen whole blood, isolated PBMCs, or DNA extracted from either of those sample types. The immunoSEQ Assay, a bias-controlled multiplex PCR, was used to amplify TCRbeta CDR3 regions from genomic DNA. The study's own analysis went as follows. Within the assay, amplification of reference gene primers was used to estimate how many nucleated cells each sample contained. To quantify the absolute abundance of each unique TCRbeta CDR3 rearrangement, sequence reads were collapsed and filtered. For each sample, productive Simpson clonality was calculated as the square root of Simpson's diversity index over productive rearrangements. The immuneACCESS repertoire file appears here via TCRdb, limited to in-frame rearrangements. These files lack a portion of the clones; in checked studies, under half of the deficit traces to unresolved V genes, and the cause of the others is not known. The DNA gave D and trimming, while V, J and clone size come from that table. This sample gives about 49,000 clones in total; less than 90% of them show up just once. The ten biggest clones cover around 1.5% of the sample.

Study-level results and caveats: The amount of clinical and demographic metadata varied by source and participant and was provided uncurated.

The sequence links TRBV2 to TRBJ1-5; the D gene cannot be named for sure. The specimen sequenced was peripheral blood. This receptor was identified in a man aged 50 or older with acute or convalescent COVID-19. The CDR3 region: CASSVVGSEDQPQHF. The sequenced DNA: TGTGCCAGCAGTGTGGTTGGGAGTGAAGATCAGCCCCAGCATTTT.